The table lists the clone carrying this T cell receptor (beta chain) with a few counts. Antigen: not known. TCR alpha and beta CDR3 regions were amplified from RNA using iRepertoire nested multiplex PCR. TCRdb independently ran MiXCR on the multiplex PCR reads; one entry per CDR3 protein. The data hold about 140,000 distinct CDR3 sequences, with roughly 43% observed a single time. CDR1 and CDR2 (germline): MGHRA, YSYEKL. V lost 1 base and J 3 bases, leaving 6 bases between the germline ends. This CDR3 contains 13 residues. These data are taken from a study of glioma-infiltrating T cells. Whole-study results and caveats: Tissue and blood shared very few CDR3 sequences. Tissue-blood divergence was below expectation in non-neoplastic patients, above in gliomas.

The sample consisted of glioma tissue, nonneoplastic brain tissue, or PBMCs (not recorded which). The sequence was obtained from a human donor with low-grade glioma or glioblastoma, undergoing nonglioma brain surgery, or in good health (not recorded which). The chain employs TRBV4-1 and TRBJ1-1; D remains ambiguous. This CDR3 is CASSQGSHTEAFF. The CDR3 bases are TGCGCCAGCAGCCAAGGGAGCCACACTGAAGCTTTCTTT.